The rows below give T cell receptor beta chains drawn from one sample of a study of cytomegalovirus exposure and HLA in healthy donors. Only in-frame clones appear in the TCRdb table, and some are missing; sequencing was by immunoSEQ multiplex PCR. The sample has approximately 260,000 clones; about 90% are singletons. Sequences were obtained from PBMCs. Receptor source: a woman younger than 45 in good health and CMV-seropositive. CDR3s include the opening cysteine and the closing phenylalanine or tryptophan. A D gene is named only where the DNA matches it firmly. Some rows mark clone size as missing; the rest say once, few, many or name a class of expanded clone.

. . TRBJ1-1 TRBV4-1 CASSHSVGSEAFF TGCGCCAGCAGCCATTCGGTCGGGTCTGAAGCTTTCTTT
medium-sized TRBD1 TRBJ1-2 TRBV7-4 CASSCPDRLGYTF TGTGCCAGCAGCTGTCCGGACAGGCTTGGCTACACCTTC
. TRBD2 TRBJ2-5 TRBV5-6 CASSLATSGKETQYF TGTGCCAGCAGCTTGGCGACTAGCGGAAAAGAGACCCAGTACTTC
. TRBD2 TRBJ2-7 TRBV27 CASAGTSAYEQYF TGTGCCAGCGCCGGGACTAGCGCATACGAGCAGTACTTC
. TRBD1 TRBJ2-1 TRBV28 CASSFRGRDEQFF TGTGCCAGCAGTTTCAGGGGGCGGGATGAGCAGTTCTTC
. . TRBJ1-1 TRBV6-5 CASHPPGGRAFF TGTGCCAGCCACCCTCCCGGAGGGCGGGCTTTCTTT
. TRBD1 TRBJ1-1 TRBV30 CAWSVKGVGTGGRRLTEAFF TGTGCCTGGAGTGTAAAGGGCGTTGGGACAGGGGGCCGCAGGCTCACTGAAGCTTTCTTT
. TRBD1 TRBJ1-4 TRBV6-5 CASKGQGYEKLFF TGTGCCAGCAAGGGACAGGGTTACGAAAAACTGTTTTTT
. . TRBJ1-2 TRBV10-2 CASSEGPRRYGYTF TGCGCCAGCAGTGAAGGGCCTCGGAGGTATGGCTACACCTTC
. . TRBJ2-5 TRBV4-1 CASSQGAGQETQYF TGCGCCAGCAGCCAAGGGGCAGGTCAAGAGACCCAGTACTTC
. . TRBJ2-1 TRBV5-5 CASSLLGAAYNEQFF TGTGCCAGCAGCCTTCTGGGAGCAGCCTACAATGAGCAGTTCTTC
. . TRBJ2-7 TRBV6-5 CATLPPGSGLGQYF TGTGCCACTCTACCTCCCGGTAGCGGCCTCGGGCAGTACTTC
few . TRBJ2-7 TRBV14 CASSQAQNSEQYF TGTGCCAGCAGCCAAGCCCAAAATTCCGAGCAGTACTTC
. TRBD2 TRBJ2-1 TRBV6-1 CASSDPRLAEYNEQFF TGTGCCAGCAGTGATCCGCGACTAGCGGAGTACAATGAGCAGTTCTTC
. TRBD1 TRBJ2-7 TRBV4-1 CASSQEWSGQGAYEQYF TGCGCCAGCAGCCAAGAATGGTCGGGACAGGGGGCCTACGAGCAGTACTTC
. . TRBJ1-1 TRBV30 CAWSVVRGTEAFF TGTGCCTGGAGTGTCGTCAGGGGCACTGAAGCTTTCTTT
. . TRBJ1-2 TRBV28 CASSLFVRAGYTF TGTGCCAGCAGTTTATTTGTCAGGGCTGGCTACACCTTC
. . TRBJ1-2 TRBV28 CASSPDYSFYGYTF TGTGCCAGCAGTCCTGATTACAGCTTCTATGGCTACACCTTC
. . TRBJ1-2 TRBV15 CATSRERTYGYTF TGTGCCACCAGCAGAGAACGGACATATGGCTACACCTTC
. TRBD1 TRBJ2-5 TRBV7-3 CASSQTGGQETQYF TGTGCCAGCAGCCAGACAGGGGGGCAAGAGACCCAGTACTTC